This T cell receptor beta chain was captured in a study of blood T cell repertoires in COVID-19. Study at large: Some COVID-19 samples were acute and others convalescent; all came from the United States, Italy and Spain. T cells, B-cell-depleted T cells, or PBMCs supplied cDNA or gDNA.

How the authors handled the data: Reference gene primers were amplified, and this amplification served to estimate nucleated cell counts. TCRdb's copy holds only in-frame clones and misses some; the assay was immunoSEQ multiplex PCR. V and J calls and clone size are given by that table; D and trimming were obtained from the DNA. The sample lists approximately 150,000 clones, approximately 86% occurring once. CDR1 is MGHDK and CDR2 is SYGVNS in the germline V gene. The CDR3 length is 13 residues. Trimming took 8 bases from V and 6 from J, leaving 17 bases between them. The chain carries TRBV25-1 and TRBJ2-7; D is perhaps TRBD1 (6 bases). The sequence was collected from a man between 65 and 80 years old with acute or convalescent COVID-19. The sequencing input was peripheral blood. The CDR3 DNA reads as TGTGCCAGCTGGGGGCGCGACCGCGGCGAGCAGTACTTC. Residues: CASWGRDRGEQYF.